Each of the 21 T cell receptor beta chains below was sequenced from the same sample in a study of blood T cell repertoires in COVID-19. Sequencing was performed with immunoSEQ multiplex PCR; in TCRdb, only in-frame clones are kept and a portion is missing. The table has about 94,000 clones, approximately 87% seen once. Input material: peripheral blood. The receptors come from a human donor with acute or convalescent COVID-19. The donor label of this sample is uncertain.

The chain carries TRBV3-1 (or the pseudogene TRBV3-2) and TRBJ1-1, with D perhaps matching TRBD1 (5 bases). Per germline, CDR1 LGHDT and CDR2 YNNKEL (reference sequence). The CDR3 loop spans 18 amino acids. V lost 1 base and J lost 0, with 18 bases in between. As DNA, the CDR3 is TGTGCCAGCAGCCAAGTGGGTCGCGGGGCAGGGCTGAACACTGAAGCTTTCTTT. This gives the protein CASSQVGRGAGLNTEAFF.

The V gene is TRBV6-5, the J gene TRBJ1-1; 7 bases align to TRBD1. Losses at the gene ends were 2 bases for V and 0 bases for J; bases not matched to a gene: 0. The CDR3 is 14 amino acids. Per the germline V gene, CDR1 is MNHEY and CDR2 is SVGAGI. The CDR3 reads CASSYGTVNTEAFF. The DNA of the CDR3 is TGTGCCAGCAGTTACGGGACAGTGAACACTGAAGCTTTCTTT.

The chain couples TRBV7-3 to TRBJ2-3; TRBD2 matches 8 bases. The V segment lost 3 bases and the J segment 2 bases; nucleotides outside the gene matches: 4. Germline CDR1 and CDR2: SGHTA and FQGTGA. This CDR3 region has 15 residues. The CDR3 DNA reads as TGTGCCAGCAGCTTCCGCGGGGGGTCCACAGATACGCAGTATTTT. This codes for CASSFRGGSTDTQYF.

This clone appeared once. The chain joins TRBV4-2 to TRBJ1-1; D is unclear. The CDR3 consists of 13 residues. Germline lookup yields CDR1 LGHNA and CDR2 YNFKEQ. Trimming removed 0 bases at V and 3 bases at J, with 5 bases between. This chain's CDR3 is CASSQDSDTEAFF. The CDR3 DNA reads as TGTGCCAGCAGCCAAGATAGTGACACTGAAGCTTTCTTT.

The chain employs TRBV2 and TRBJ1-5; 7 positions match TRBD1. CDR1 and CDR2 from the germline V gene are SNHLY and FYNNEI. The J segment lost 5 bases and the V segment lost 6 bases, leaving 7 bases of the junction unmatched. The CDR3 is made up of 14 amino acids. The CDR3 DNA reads TGTGCCAGCAGAGGCACGGGACAGCATCAGCCCCAGCATTTT. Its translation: CASRGTGQHQPQHF. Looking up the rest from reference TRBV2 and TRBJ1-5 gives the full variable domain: EPEVTQTPSHQVTQMGQEVILRCVPISNHLYFYWYRQILGQKVEFLVSFYNNEISEKSEIFDDQFSVERPDGSNFTLKIRSTKLEDSAMYFCASRGTGQHQPQHFGDGTRLSIL.

CDR3 in DNA: TGCGCCAGCTCCCGGGACGGGGAGCTGTTTTTT. Translation: CASSRDGELFF. The chain couples TRBV5-1 to TRBJ2-2; D possibly corresponds to TRBD2 (5 bases). Trimming cost V 7 bases and J 7 bases, with 8 bases left between them. The CDR3 length is 11 residues. CDR1 and CDR2 from the germline V gene are SGHRS and YFSETQ.

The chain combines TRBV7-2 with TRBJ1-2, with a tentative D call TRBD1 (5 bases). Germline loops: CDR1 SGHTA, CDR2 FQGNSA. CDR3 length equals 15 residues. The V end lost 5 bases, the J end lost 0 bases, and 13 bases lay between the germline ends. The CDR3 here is CASSARVLSNYGYTF. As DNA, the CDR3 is TGTGCCAGCAGCGCCAGGGTTCTGTCTAACTATGGCTACACCTTC.

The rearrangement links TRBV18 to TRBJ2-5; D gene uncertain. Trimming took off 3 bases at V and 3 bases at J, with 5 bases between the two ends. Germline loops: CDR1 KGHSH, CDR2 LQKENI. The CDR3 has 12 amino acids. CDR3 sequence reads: CASSPPKETQYF. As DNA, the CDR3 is TGTGCCAGCTCACCGCCTAAAGAGACCCAGTACTTC.

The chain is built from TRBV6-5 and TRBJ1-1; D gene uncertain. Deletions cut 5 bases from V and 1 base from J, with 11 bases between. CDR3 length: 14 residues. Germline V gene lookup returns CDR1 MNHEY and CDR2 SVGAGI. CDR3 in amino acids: CASSRSGPNTEAFF. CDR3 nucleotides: TGTGCCAGCAGTCGAAGCGGACCGAACACTGAAGCTTTCTTT.

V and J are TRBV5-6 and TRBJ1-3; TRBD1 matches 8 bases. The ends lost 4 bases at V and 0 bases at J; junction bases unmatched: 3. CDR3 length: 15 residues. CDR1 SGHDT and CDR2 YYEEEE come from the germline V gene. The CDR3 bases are TGTGCCAGCAGCGACAGGGGTTACTCTGGAAACACCATATATTTT. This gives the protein CASSDRGYSGNTIYF.

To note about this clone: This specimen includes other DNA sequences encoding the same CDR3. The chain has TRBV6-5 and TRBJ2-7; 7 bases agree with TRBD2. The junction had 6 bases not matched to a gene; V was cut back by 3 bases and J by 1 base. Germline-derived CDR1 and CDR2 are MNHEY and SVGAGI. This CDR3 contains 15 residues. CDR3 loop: CASSYSGGGSYEQYF. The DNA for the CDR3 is TGTGCCAGCAGTTATTCCGGGGGAGGGTCCTACGAGCAGTACTTC.

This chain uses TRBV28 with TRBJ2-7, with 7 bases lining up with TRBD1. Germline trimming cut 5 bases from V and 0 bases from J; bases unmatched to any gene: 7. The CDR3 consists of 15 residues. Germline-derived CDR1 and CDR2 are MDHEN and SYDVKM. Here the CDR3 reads CASSPNRGLSYEQYF. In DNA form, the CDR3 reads TGTGCCAGCAGTCCCAACAGGGGTCTCTCCTACGAGCAGTACTTC.

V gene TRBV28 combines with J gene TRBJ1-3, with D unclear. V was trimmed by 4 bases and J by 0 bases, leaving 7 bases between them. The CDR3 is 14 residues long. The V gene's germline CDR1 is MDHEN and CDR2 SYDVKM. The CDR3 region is CASSSQYSGNTIYF. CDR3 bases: TGTGCCAGCAGTTCCCAGTACTCTGGAAACACCATATATTTT.

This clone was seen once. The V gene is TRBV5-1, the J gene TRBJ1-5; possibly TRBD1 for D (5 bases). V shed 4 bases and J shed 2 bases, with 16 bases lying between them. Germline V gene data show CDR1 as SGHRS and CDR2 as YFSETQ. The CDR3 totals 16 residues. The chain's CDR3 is CASSPNGGGGNQPQHF. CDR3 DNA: TGCGCCAGCAGCCCAAACGGCGGGGGTGGCAATCAGCCCCAGCATTTT.

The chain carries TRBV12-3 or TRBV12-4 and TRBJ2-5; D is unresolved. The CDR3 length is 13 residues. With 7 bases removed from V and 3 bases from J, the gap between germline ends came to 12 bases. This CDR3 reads CASNPSREETQYF. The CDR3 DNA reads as TGTGCCAGCAACCCATCTCGGGAAGAGACCCAGTACTTC.

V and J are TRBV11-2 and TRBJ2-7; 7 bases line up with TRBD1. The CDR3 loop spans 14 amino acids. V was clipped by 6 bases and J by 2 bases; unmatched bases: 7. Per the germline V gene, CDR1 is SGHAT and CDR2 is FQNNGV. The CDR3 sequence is CASSHWDRAYEQYF. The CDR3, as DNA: TGTGCCAGCAGTCATTGGGACAGAGCCTACGAGCAGTACTTC.

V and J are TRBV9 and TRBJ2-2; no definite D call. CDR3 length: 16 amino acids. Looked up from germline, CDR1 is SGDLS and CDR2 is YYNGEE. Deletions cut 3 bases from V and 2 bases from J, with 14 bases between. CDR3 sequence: CASSGSVLPNTGELFF. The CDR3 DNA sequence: TGTGCCAGCAGCGGGTCGGTACTCCCAAACACCGGGGAGCTGTTTTTT. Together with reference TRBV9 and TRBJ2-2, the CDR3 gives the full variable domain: DSGVTQTPKHLITATGQRVTLRCSPRSGDLSVYWYQQSLDQGLQFLIQYYNGEERAKGNILERFSAQQFPDLHSELNLSSLELGDSALYFCASSGSVLPNTGELFFGEGSRLTVL.

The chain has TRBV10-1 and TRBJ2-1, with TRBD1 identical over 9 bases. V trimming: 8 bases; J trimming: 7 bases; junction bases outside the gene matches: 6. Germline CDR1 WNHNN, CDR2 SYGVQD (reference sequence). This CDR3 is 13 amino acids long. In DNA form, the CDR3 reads TGCGCCAGCGGGGGGACAGGGAGGAATGAGCAGTTCTTC. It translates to CASGGTGRNEQFF.

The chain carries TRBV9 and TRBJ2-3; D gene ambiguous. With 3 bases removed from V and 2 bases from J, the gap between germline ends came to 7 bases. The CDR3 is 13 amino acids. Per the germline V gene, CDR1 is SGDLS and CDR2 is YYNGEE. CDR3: CASSEYNTDTQYF. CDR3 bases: TGTGCCAGCAGCGAGTACAACACAGATACGCAGTATTTT. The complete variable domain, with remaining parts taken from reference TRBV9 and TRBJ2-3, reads DSGVTQTPKHLITATGQRVTLRCSPRSGDLSVYWYQQSLDQGLQFLIQYYNGEERAKGNILERFSAQQFPDLHSELNLSSLELGDSALYFCASSEYNTDTQYFGPGTRLTVL.

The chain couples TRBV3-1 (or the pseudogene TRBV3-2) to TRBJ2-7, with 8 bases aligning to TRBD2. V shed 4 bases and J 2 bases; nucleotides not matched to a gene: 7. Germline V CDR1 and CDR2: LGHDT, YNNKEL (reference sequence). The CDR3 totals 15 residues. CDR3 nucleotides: TGTGCCAGCAGCCCGGGGCGGGGGGCCCCCTACGAGCAGTACTTC. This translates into CASSPGRGAPYEQYF.

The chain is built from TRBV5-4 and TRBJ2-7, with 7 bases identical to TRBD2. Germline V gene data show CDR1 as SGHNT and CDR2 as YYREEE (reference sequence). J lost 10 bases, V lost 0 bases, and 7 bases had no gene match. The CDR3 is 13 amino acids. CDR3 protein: CASSLGQRGEQYF. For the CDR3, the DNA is TGTGCCAGCAGCTTGGGCCAGCGGGGTGAACAGTACTTC.